Presented here are 22 T cell receptor beta chains from one specimen sequenced in a study of breast tumors, draining lymph nodes, adjacent tissues. TCRdb reprocessed the multiplex PCR reads via MiXCR and lists one record per CDR3 protein. The sample consists of tens of thousands of distinct CDR3 sequences, roughly 39% of them appearing once. The sample comprised breast tumor tissue. These receptors originate from a female donor with breast cancer. Some clones in this sample may be carry-over from other donors' samples.

This clonotype occurred many times. The CDR3 region is CASSAPGLYGYTF. The CDR3 nucleotides read TGTGCCAGCAGCGCCCCGGGCCTGTATGGCTACACCTTC. The chain is built from TRBV9 and TRBJ1-2; D gene uncertain. The length of the CDR3 is 13 residues. CDR1 is SGDLS and CDR2 is YYNGEE in the germline V gene. V was shortened by 3 bases and J by 5 bases, with 11 bases between the two germline ends. The whole variable domain, remainder taken from reference TRBV9 and TRBJ1-2, is DSGVTQTPKHLITATGQRVTLRCSPRSGDLSVYWYQQSLDQGLQFLIQYYNGEERAKGNILERFSAQQFPDLHSELNLSSLELGDSALYFCASSAPGLYGYTFGSGTRLTVV.

The chain has TRBV20-1 and TRBJ2-5, with 13 bases fitting TRBD2. Trimming removed 3 bases from V and 4 bases from J; junction bases left unmatched: 8. CDR1 is DFQATT and CDR2 is SNEGSKA in the germline V gene (reference sequence). This CDR3 contains 16 residues. The CDR3 nucleotides are TGCAGTGCTAGCCCCGGACTAGCGGGAGACCGAGAGACCCAGTACTTC. Protein product: CSASPGLAGDRETQYF.

To note about this clonotype: A much larger clone is a single base away; this may be a read error. The gene calls are TRBV5-1 and TRBJ2-5, with D hard to call. This CDR3 contains 14 residues. CDR1 SGHRS and CDR2 YFSETQ come from the germline V gene. CDR3 DNA: TGCGCCAGCAGCTTGATGGCTATCCAAGACACCCAGTACTTC. This gives the protein CASSLMAIQDTQYF.

There are many counts of this clonotype. The chain joins TRBV24-1 to TRBJ2-7; TRBD1 aligns across 11 bases. CDR3 length equals 17 residues. Germline V lookup: CDR1 KGHDR, CDR2 SFDVKD. V lost 2 bases and J lost 4; bases outside the gene matches: 9. CDR3 amino acids: CATSDYPDRGLGYEQYF. CDR3 nucleotides: TGTGCCACCAGTGATTATCCGGACAGGGGGCTGGGTTACGAGCAGTACTTC.

V is TRBV7-9 and J is TRBJ2-5, with D unresolved. This CDR3 contains 17 residues. V gave up 8 bases and J gave up 7 bases, with 29 bases separating them. In germline, CDR1 is SEHNR, CDR2 FQNEAQ (reference sequence). CDR3 amino acids: CASGFLTAERSRGTQYF. The CDR3 DNA is TGTGCCAGCGGTTTCCTAACCGCCGAAAGATCTCGAGGGACCCAGTACTTC.

This rearrangement joins TRBV10-3 to TRBJ1-4; TRBD1 matches 7 bases. CDR1 and CDR2 from the germline V gene are ENHRY and SYGVKD. The V gene end was trimmed by 3 bases and the J gene end by 11 bases; junction bases not matched to a gene: 6. The CDR3 length is 13 residues. CDR3 protein: CAISEGARGKLFF. CDR3 DNA sequence: TGTGCCATCAGTGAAGGGGCCAGGGGGAAACTGTTTTTT.

This chain joins TRBV2 and TRBJ1-2; tentative D call: TRBD1 (5 bases). The CDR3 spans 13 residues. Trimming took off 2 bases at V and 10 bases at J, with 14 bases between the two ends. CDR1 and CDR2 (germline): SNHLY, FYNNEI. The CDR3 loop is CASSELVRGAYTF. CDR3 nucleotide sequence: TGTGCCAGCAGTGAATTGGTCCGTGGGGCCTACACCTTC.

This chain joins TRBV19 and TRBJ1-2, with 7 bases lining up with TRBD1. Per germline, CDR1 LNHDA and CDR2 SQIVND (reference sequence). Unmatched junction bases numbered 7, after V lost 10 bases and J lost 8 bases. This CDR3 region has 11 residues. The CDR3 DNA is TGTGCCACCAACAGGGGTGAAGGCTACACCTTC. This translates into CATNRGEGYTF.

The chain uses TRBV7-2 and TRBJ2-5; no definite D call. The CDR3 is 13 amino acids. Germline values: CDR1 SGHTA, CDR2 FQGNSA. V lost 1 base and J lost 6, with 9 bases in between. The DNA for the CDR3 is TGTGCCAGCAGCTTAGAGAGTAGGCAGACCCAGTACTTC. Protein product: CASSLESRQTQYF.

The chain joins TRBV20-1 to TRBJ2-3; TRBD1 matches 12 bases. The CDR3 is made up of 15 amino acids. The germline V gene encodes CDR1 DFQATT and CDR2 SNEGSKA (reference sequence). Unmatched junction bases numbered 12, after V lost 6 bases and J lost 8 bases. Here the CDR3 reads CSAHFSGQGAITQYF. Written as DNA, the CDR3 is TGCAGTGCCCACTTTTCGGGACAGGGGGCTATTACGCAGTATTTT.

The V gene is TRBV7-3, the J gene TRBJ2-1, with 16 bases lining up with TRBD2. V shed 1 base, J shed 4 bases, and the junction held 4 bases outside the gene matches. CDR1 is SGHTA and CDR2 is FQGTGA in the germline V gene. The CDR3 totals 18 residues. The CDR3 DNA reads TGTGCCAGCAGCTTAAGTGGGACTAGCGGGAGGGGGTACAATGAGCAGTTCTTC. This codes for CASSLSGTSGRGYNEQFF.

This clonotype appeared many times. V usage is TRBV4-2 and J usage is TRBJ1-4, with D tentatively TRBD1 (6 bases). This CDR3 is built from 17 residues. V was pared by 0 bases and J by 6 bases, with 17 bases between. Germline CDR1 reads LGHNA; CDR2 reads YNFKEQ. CDR3 in amino acids: CASSQDLSRGADEKLFF. The CDR3 coding sequence is TGTGCCAGCAGCCAAGATCTGTCCAGGGGCGCGGATGAAAAACTGTTTTTT.

This clonotype was found a few times. This may stem from a read error, because a much larger clone lies one nucleotide away. Here the CDR3 DNA reads TGTGCCAGCAGCTTAACGAGTGGACAGGGTCTGGGAGAGCCCCAGTACTTC. Translation: CASSLTSGQGLGEPQYF. V is TRBV7-3 and J is TRBJ2-5, with 8 bases identical to TRBD1. CDR1 is SGHTA and CDR2 is FQGTGA in the germline V gene. This CDR3 has 17 amino acids. The full variable domain, its missing parts supplied by reference TRBV7-3 and TRBJ2-5, is GAGVSQTPSNKVTEKGKYVELRCDPISGHTALYWYRQSLGQGPEFLIYFQGTGAADDSGLPNDRFFAVRPEGSVSTLKIQRTERGDSAVYLCASSLTSGQGLGEPQYFGPGTRLLVL.

On this clonotype itself: Sequence at one end of the junction differs from germline and may be a read error. The gene calls are TRBV5-6 and TRBJ2-3; D tentatively reads TRBD1 or TRBD2 (5 bases each). The germline gives CDR1 SGHDT, CDR2 YYEEEE. This CDR3 spans 14 amino acids. Written as DNA, the CDR3 is TGTGCCAGCAGCAGAGGGGCCCACACAGGTACGCAGTATTTT. Translation gives CASSRGAHTGTQYF.

The sample holds many counts of this clonotype. This chain uses TRBV4-1 with TRBJ2-1; 9 bases are shared with TRBD1. This CDR3 spans 15 amino acids. CDR1 is MGHRA and CDR2 is YSYEKL in the germline V gene. The V and J ends lost 4 bases and 4 bases, in that order; junction bases with no gene match: 5. In nucleotides, the CDR3 is TGCGCCAGCAGCCTCGGACAGGGGAATTACAATGAGCAGTTCTTC. Translation gives CASSLGQGNYNEQFF.

On this clonotype itself: As the CDR3 is not closed by the conserved phenylalanine or tryptophan, this likely results from a read error. The rearrangement joins TRBV7-9 to TRBJ2-7, with no clear D. Germline CDR1 SEHNR, CDR2 FQNEAQ (reference sequence). Trimming took 3 bases from V and 4 from J, leaving 10 bases between them. CDR3 length equals 13 residues. This CDR3 is CASSFGKGYEQYL. CDR3 bases: TGTGCCAGCAGCTTTGGGAAAGGGTACGAGCAGTACCTC.

This clonotype was observed at least ten times. The V and J genes are TRBV4-3 and TRBJ2-5; TRBD2 might be the D (5 bases). V was clipped by 2 bases and J by 1 base, with 11 bases between them. Germline V lookup: CDR1 LGHNA, CDR2 YSLEER. CDR3 size: 15 residues. The CDR3 DNA reads TGCGCCAGCAGCCAATTACTAGGACTCCAAGAGACCCAGTACTTC. Amino acid sequence: CASSQLLGLQETQYF.

In this sample, this clonotype turned up many times. This may stem from a read error, because a much larger clone lies one nucleotide away. The chain links TRBV20-1 to TRBJ2-7, with TRBD2 identical over 7 bases. The CDR3 is made up of 14 amino acids. Per the germline V gene, CDR1 is DFQATT and CDR2 is SNEGSKA (reference sequence). The chain's CDR3 is CSARVAGASSEQYF. The CDR3 region has the DNA TGCAGTGCTAGAGTGGCGGGAGCTTCCTCCGAGCAGTACTTC.

About this clonotype itself: A single base separates this from a much larger clone, so it may be a read error. The V and J genes are TRBV3-1 and TRBJ2-2, with 7 nucleotides matching TRBD1. The junction had 4 bases not matched to a gene; V was cut back by 9 bases and J by 3 bases. This CDR3 spans 13 amino acids. Germline V CDR1 and CDR2: LGHDT, YNNKEL (reference sequence). The CDR3 sequence: CASGTGDTGELFF. CDR3 DNA: TGTGCCAGTGGTACAGGGGACACCGGGGAGCTGTTTTTT.

This clonotype was recorded many times. The rearrangement uses TRBV9 and TRBJ1-6; 7 nucleotides align to TRBD1. Per germline, CDR1 SGDLS and CDR2 YYNGEE. Trimming at V came to 3 bases and at J to 13 bases, leaving 4 bases not matched to a gene. The CDR3 loop spans 12 amino acids. The CDR3 sequence: CASSGTGDPLHF. DNA of the CDR3: TGTGCCAGCAGCGGTACAGGGGATCCCCTCCACTTT.

In the case of this clonotype: A much bigger clone sits one base away, suggesting this may be a read error. The CDR3 region is CTSTVPGGLAGGNEQFF. The CDR3, as DNA: TGTACCAGCACCGTACCGGGGGGACTAGCGGGAGGGAATGAGCAGTTCTTC. The chain uses TRBV28 and TRBJ2-1; 16 bases line up with TRBD2. The CDR3 has 17 residues. Germline CDR1 is MDHEN and CDR2 is SYDVKM.

This clonotype was detected many times. The chain combines TRBV7-2 with TRBJ2-1, with D hard to call. This CDR3 comprises 15 residues. V dropped 3 bases and J dropped 0 bases, with 9 bases sitting between them. Germline V gene lookup returns CDR1 SGHTA and CDR2 FQGNSA. DNA of the CDR3: TGTGCCAGCAGCTTTGCGGCGAGCTCCTACAATGAGCAGTTCTTC. Translation gives CASSFAASSYNEQFF.